This T cell receptor beta chain is drawn from a study of blood T cell repertoires in COVID-19. Per the study methods: Quantification of nucleated cells was approximated via reference gene primer amplification. The method was immunoSEQ multiplex PCR; TCRdb's version includes in-frame clones alone and lacks a portion of them. Clone size and the V and J calls come from that table; the DNA yielded D and trimming. Here the sample spans about 200,000 clones, more than 75% being singletons. This clonotype was sampled from a man in his sixties with acute or convalescent COVID-19. Sequenced input: peripheral blood.

The CDR3 nucleotides are TGTGCCAGCAGGCCTCTGACAGGGGCGGATGGGAACACTGAAGCTTTCTTT. Residues: CASRPLTGADGNTEAFF. The gene calls are TRBV6-2 or TRBV6-3 and TRBJ1-1, with 8 bases that match TRBD1. This CDR3 is built from 17 residues. The germline V gene has CDR1 MNHEY and CDR2 SVGEGT. The junction had 13 bases not matched to a gene; V was cut back by 6 bases and J by 1 base.